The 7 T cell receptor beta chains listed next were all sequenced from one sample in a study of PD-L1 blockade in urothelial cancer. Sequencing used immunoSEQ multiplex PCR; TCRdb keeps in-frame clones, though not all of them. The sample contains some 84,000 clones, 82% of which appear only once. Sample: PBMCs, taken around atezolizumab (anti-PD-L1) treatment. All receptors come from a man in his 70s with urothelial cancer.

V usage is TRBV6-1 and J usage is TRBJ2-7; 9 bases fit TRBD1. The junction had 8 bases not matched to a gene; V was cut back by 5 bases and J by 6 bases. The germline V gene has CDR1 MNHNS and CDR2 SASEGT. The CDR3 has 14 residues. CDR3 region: CASSHRDRVGEQYF. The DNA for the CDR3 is TGTGCCAGCAGTCACCGGGACAGGGTGGGCGAGCAGTACTTC.

CDR3 nucleotides: TGTGCCAGCAGCCTTCTAGGCGGACTAGCGGGAGTAAAGACCCAGTACTTC. This encodes CASSLLGGLAGVKTQYF. The chain recombines TRBV7-8 with TRBJ2-5; 13 bases line up with TRBD2. Germline CDR1 SGHVS, CDR2 FQNEAQ. The CDR3 has 17 amino acids. The V and J ends lost 5 bases and 6 bases, in that order; junction bases with no gene match: 12.

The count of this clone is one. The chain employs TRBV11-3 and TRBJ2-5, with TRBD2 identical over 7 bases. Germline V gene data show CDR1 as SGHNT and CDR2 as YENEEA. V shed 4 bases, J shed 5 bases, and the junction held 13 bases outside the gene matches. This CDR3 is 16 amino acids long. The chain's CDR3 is CASSSPGGPASETQYF. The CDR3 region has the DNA TGTGCCAGCAGCTCTCCGGGAGGCCCTGCGTCCGAGACCCAGTACTTC.

CDR3 sequence: CASSWMDRSQPQHF. The DNA for the CDR3 is TGCGCCAGCAGCTGGATGGACAGGTCCCAGCCCCAGCATTTT. V gene TRBV5-1 combines with J gene TRBJ1-5; 7 bases are a match to TRBD1. The ends lost 3 bases at V and 7 bases at J; junction bases unmatched: 7. The CDR3 runs 14 residues. Per the germline V gene, CDR1 is SGHRS and CDR2 is YFSETQ.

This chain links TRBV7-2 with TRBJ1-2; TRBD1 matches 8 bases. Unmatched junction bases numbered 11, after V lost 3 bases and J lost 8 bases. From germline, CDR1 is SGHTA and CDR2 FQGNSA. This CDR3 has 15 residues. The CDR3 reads CASSFRGQGEGGYTF. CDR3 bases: TGTGCCAGCAGCTTCCGTGGACAGGGCGAAGGAGGCTACACCTTC.

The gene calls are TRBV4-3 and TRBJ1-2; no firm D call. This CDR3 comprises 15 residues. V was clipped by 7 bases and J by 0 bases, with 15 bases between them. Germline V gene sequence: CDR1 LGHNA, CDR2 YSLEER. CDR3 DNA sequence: TGCGCCAGCAACCCCTTTGGAGAAGCTAACTATGGCTACACCTTC. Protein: CASNPFGEANYGYTF.

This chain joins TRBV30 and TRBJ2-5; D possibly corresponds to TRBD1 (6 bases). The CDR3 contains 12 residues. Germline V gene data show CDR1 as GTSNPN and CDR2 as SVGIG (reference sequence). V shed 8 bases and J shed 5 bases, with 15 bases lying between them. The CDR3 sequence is CALSGAGETQYF. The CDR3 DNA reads TGTGCCCTGTCAGGGGCAGGGGAGACCCAGTACTTC.